The clone carrying this T cell receptor (beta chain) was recorded a few times. Its antigen is as yet unknown. The data were taken from a study of beta chain features in type 1 diabetes. Study details: Examination of sorted cells across all samples involved over 95 million cells.

This CDR3 comprises 12 residues. CDR1 and CDR2 (germline): SEHNR, FQNEAQ (reference sequence). V lost 4 bases, J lost 5 bases, and 8 bases lay in between. TCRB transcripts that were expressed got sequenced, as all of the isolated RNA had been reverse transcribed. Produced via immunoSEQ multiplex PCR; TCRdb's table is partial and in-frame only. This sample has roughly 730,000 clones, with roughly 13% found just once. Study-wide results and limits: When Type 1 diabetes patients were examined, their TCRB CDR3s proved moderately but significantly shorter in all four CD4+ subsets.

The V call is TRBV7-9, the J call TRBJ1-1; D is ambiguous. The sample consisted of naive CD4+ T cells from blood. The sequence was collected from a man aged 18-30 years with type 1 diabetes. The CDR3 DNA follows: TGTGCCAGCAGCTCTGTAGGAACTGAAGCTTTCTTT. This translates into CASSSVGTEAFF.